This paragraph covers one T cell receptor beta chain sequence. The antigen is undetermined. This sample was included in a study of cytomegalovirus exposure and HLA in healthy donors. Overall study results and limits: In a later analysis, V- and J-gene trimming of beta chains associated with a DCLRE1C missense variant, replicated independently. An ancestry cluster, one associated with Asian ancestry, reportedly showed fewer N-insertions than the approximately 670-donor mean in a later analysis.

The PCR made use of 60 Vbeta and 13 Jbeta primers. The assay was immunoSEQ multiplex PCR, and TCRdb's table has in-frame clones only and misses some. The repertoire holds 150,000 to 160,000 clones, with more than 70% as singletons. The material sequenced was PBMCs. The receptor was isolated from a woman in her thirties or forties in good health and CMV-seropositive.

Here the CDR3 reads CASSLASGGPGELFF. Written as DNA, the CDR3 is TGTGCCAGCAGCTTAGCTAGCGGGGGGCCCGGGGAGCTGTTTTTT. This chain joins TRBV7-2 and TRBJ2-2, with 10 bases identical to TRBD2. Trimming took 0 bases from V and 6 from J; bases not matched to a gene: 1. Germline values: CDR1 SGHTA, CDR2 FQGNSA. The CDR3 has 15 residues.